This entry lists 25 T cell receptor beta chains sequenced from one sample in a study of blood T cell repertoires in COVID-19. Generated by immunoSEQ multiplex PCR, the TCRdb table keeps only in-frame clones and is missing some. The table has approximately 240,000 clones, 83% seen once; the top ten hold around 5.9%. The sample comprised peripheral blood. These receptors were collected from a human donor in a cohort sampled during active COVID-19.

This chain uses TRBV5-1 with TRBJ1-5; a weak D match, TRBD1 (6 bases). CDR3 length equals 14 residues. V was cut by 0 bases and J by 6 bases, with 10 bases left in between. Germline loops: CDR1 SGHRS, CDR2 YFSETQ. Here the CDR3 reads CASSLGGRSQPQHF. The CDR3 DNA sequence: TGCGCCAGCAGCTTGGGGGGGCGCAGTCAGCCCCAGCATTTT.

The CDR3 is CASSQVGTQQETQYF. The CDR3 coding sequence is TGTGCCAGCAGCCAAGTCGGCACACAGCAAGAGACCCAGTACTTC. V usage is TRBV3-1 (or the pseudogene TRBV3-2) and J usage is TRBJ2-5; the D is unclear. V dropped 1 base and J dropped 2 bases, with 11 bases sitting between them. CDR1 and CDR2 (germline): LGHDT, YNNKEL (reference sequence). CDR3 length equals 15 residues.

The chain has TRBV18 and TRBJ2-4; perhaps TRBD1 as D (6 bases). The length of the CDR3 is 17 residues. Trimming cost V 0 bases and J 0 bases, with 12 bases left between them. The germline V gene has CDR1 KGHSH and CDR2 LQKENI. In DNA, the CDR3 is TGTGCCAGCTCACCACCGGGGGAAGGGGGAGCCAAAAACATTCAGTACTTC. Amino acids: CASSPPGEGGAKNIQYF. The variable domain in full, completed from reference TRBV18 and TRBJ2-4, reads NAGVMQNPRHLVRRRGQEARLRCSPMKGHSHVYWYRQLPEEGLKFMVYLQKENIIDESGMPKERFSAEFPKEGPSILRIQQVVRGDSAAYFCASSPPGEGGAKNIQYFGAGTRLSVL.

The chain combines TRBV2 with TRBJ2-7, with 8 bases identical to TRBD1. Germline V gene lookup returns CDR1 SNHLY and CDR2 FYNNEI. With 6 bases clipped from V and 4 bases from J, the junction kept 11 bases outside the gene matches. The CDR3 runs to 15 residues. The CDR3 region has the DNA TGTGCCAGCAGGATGGGGGCAGGGGGCAATTACGAGCAGTACTTC. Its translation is CASRMGAGGNYEQYF.

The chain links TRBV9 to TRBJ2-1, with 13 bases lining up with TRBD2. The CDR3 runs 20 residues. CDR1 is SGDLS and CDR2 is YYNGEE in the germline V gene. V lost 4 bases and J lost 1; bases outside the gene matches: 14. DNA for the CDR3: TGTGCCAGCAGCTTCCGGACTAGCGGGAGTAGTAGCGGGTCCTACAATGAGCAGTTCTTC. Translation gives CASSFRTSGSSSGSYNEQFF.

CDR3 residues: CASSQTSGINEQFF. For the CDR3, the DNA is TGTGCCAGCAGTCAAACTAGCGGCATTAATGAGCAGTTCTTC. The chain combines TRBV28 with TRBJ2-1, with 8 positions matching TRBD2. The V gene's germline CDR1 is MDHEN and CDR2 SYDVKM. The trim removed 5 bases at V and 7 bases at J, leaving 7 bases unmatched. The CDR3 loop spans 14 amino acids.

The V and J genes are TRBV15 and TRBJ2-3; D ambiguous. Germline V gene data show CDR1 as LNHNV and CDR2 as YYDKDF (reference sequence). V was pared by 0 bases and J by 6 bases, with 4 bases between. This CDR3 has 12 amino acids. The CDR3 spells CATSREADTQYF. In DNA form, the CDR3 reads TGTGCCACCAGCAGAGAAGCGGATACGCAGTATTTT.

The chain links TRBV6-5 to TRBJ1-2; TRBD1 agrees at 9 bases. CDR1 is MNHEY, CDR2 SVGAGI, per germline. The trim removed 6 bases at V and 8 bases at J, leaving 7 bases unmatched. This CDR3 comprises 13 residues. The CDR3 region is CASSRGTGTGYTF. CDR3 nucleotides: TGTGCCAGCAGCCGCGGGACAGGGACCGGCTACACCTTC.

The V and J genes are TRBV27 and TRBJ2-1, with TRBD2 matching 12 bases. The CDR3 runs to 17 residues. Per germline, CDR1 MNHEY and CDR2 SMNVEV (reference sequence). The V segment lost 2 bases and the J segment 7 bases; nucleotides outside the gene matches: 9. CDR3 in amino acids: CASSLLASGGVLNEQFF. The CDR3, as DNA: TGTGCCAGCAGTTTACTGGCTAGCGGGGGGGTGTTGAATGAGCAGTTCTTC.

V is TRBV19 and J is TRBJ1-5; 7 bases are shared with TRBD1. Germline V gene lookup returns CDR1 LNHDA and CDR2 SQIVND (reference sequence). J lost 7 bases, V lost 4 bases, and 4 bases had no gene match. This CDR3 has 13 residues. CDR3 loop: CASSSKQGQPQHF. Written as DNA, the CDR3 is TGTGCCAGTAGTAGCAAACAGGGGCAGCCCCAGCATTTT.

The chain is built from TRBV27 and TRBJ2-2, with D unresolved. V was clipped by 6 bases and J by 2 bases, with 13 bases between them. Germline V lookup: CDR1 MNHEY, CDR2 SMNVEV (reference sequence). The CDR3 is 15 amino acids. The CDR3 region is CASRKQTVNTGELFF. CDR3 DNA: TGTGCCAGCAGGAAACAGACCGTCAACACCGGGGAGCTGTTTTTT.

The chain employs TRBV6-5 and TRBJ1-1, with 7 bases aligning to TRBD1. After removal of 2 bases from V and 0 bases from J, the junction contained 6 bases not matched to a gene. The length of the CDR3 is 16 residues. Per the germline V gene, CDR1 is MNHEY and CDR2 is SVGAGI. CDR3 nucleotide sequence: TGTGCCAGCAGTTACACTAGACAGGGCATGAACACTGAAGCTTTCTTT. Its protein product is CASSYTRQGMNTEAFF.

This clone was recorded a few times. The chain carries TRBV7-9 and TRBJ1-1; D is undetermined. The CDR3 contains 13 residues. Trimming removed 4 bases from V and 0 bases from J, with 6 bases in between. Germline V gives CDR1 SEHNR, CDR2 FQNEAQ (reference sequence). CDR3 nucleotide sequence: TGTGCCAGCAGCTCTCTACTGAACACTGAAGCTTTCTTT. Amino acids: CASSSLLNTEAFF.

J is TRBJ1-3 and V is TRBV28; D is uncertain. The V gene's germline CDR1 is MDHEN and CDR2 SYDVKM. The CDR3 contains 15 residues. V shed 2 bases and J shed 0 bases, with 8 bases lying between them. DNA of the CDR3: TGTGCCAGCAGTTTAAACGCAGGCTCTGGAAACACCATATATTTT. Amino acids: CASSLNAGSGNTIYF.

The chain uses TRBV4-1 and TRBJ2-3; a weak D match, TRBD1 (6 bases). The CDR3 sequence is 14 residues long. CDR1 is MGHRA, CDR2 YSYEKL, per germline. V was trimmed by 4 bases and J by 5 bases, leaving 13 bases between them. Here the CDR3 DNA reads TGCGCCAGCAGCCGGGCAGGGGAAAGAGATACGCAGTATTTT. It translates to CASSRAGERDTQYF.

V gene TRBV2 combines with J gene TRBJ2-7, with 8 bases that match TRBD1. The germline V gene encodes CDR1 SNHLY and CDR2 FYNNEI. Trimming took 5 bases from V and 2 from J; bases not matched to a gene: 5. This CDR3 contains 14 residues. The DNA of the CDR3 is TGTGCCAGCAGTTTCCAGGGGGCCACCTACGAGCAGTACTTC. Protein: CASSFQGATYEQYF. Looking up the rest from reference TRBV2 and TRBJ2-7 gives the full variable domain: EPEVTQTPSHQVTQMGQEVILRCVPISNHLYFYWYRQILGQKVEFLVSFYNNEISEKSEIFDDQFSVERPDGSNFTLKIRSTKLEDSAMYFCASSFQGATYEQYFGPGTRLTVT.

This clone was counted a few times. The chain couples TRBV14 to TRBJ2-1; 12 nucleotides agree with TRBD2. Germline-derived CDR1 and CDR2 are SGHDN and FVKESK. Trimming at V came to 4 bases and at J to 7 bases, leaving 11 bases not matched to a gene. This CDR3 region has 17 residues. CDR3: CASSPQLTSGSLNEQFF. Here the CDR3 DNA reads TGTGCCAGCAGCCCCCAACTGACTAGCGGGAGCCTAAATGAGCAGTTCTTC.

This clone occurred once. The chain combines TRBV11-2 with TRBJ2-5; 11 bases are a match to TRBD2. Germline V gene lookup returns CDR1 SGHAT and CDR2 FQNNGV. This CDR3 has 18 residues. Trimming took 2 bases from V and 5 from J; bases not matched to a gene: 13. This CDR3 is CASSLTGRSSGGRETQYF. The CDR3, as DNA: TGTGCCAGCAGCTTAACGGGTCGGTCTAGCGGGGGGAGGGAGACCCAGTACTTC.

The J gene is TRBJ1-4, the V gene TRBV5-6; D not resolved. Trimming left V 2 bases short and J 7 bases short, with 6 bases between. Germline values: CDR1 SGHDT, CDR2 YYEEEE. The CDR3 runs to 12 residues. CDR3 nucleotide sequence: TGTGCCAGCAGCTTCATGAGTGAAAAACTGTTTTTT. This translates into CASSFMSEKLFF.

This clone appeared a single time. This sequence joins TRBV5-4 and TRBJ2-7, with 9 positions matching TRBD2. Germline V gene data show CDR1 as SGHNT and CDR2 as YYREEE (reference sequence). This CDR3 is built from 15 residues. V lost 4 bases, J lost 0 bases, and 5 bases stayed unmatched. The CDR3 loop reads CASSPLRGGSYEQYF. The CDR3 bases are TGTGCCAGCAGCCCTTTGCGGGGGGGCTCCTACGAGCAGTACTTC.

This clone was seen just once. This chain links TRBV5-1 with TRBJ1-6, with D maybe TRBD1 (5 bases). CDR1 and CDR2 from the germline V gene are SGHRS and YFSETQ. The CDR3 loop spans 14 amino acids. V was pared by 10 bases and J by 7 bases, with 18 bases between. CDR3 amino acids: CASRGMTANSPLHF. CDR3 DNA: TGCGCCTCGCGCGGGATGACAGCCAATTCACCCCTCCACTTT. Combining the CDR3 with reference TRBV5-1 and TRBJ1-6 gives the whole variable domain KAGVTQTPRYLIKTRGQQVTLSCSPISGHRSVSWYQQTPGQGLQFLFEYFSETQRNKGNFPGRFSGRQFSNSRSEMNVSTLELGDSALYLCASRGMTANSPLHFGNGTRLTVT.

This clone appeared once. The CDR3 DNA sequence: TGCGCCAGCAGCTCCAAGGGACAGTCTCCACTTGAAGCTTTCTTT. Amino acids: CASSSKGQSPLEAFF. The chain carries TRBV5-1 and TRBJ1-1, with 7 nucleotides matching TRBD1. In germline, CDR1 is SGHRS, CDR2 YFSETQ. The CDR3 has 15 residues. J gave up 7 bases and V 3 bases, and 12 bases lay outside the gene matches.

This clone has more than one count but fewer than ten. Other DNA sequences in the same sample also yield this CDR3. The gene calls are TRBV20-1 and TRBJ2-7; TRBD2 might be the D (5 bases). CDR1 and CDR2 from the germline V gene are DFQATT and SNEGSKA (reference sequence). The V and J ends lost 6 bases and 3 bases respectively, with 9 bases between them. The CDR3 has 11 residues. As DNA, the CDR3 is TGCAGTGCCCGCCGGGACTACGAGCAGTACTTC. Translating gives CSARRDYEQYF.

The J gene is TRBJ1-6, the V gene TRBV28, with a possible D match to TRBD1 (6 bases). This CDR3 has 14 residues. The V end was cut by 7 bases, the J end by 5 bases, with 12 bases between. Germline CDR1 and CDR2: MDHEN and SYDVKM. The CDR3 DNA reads TGTGCCAGCAACACAGGGTCCGATAATTCACCCCTCCACTTT. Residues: CASNTGSDNSPLHF.

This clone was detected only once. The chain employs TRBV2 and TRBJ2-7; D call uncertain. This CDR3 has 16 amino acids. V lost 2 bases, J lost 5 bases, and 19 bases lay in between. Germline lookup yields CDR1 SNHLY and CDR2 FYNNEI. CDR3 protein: CASSELASWSVHEQYF. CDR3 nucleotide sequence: TGTGCCAGCAGTGAATTGGCCTCCTGGAGTGTCCACGAGCAGTACTTC.